This TCR beta chain derives from a study of T cells in Graves' hyperthyroidism and ophthalmopathy. Study information: The authors collected peripheral blood at initial diagnosis, before any treatment.

Researchers amplified the TCR beta CDR3 regions from RNA transcripts. Primed by the HTBI set, a first-round RT-PCR was run on the TCR CDR3. TCRdb passed the multiplex PCR reads through MiXCR, listing each CDR3 protein once. The profile shows over 700,000 distinct CDR3 sequences, about 38% of them singletons. The hyperthyroidism patients had all been newly diagnosed, and their disease duration was under 2 months. Their ages ranged from 18 to 65 years. Germline V gene data show CDR1 as SGHVS and CDR2 as FNYEAQ. This CDR3 has 13 residues. Deletions cut 5 bases from V and 8 bases from J, with 15 bases between. This clonotype occurred many times.

The sequencing input was blood. V and J are TRBV7-6 and TRBJ1-2, with a tentative D call TRBD1 (6 bases). The receptor's source is a man aged 18-30 years with Graves' hyperthyroidism. The CDR3 DNA follows: TGTGCCAGCAGCCCGAGAGGGGGAGAGGGCTACACCTTC. This codes for CASSPRGGEGYTF.